This T cell receptor beta chain was recovered during a study of T cells in Graves' hyperthyroidism and ophthalmopathy. Whole-study context: Peripheral blood was obtained at initial diagnosis, preceding any treatment.

With 3 bases removed from V and 5 bases from J, the gap between germline ends came to 11 bases. The V gene's germline CDR1 is DFQATT and CDR2 SNEGSKA (reference sequence). The CDR3 is made up of 14 amino acids. General study findings and limits: The majority of expanded thyroid clonotypes above 0.001 also appeared in blood. In the analysis, a 13 V-J model separated ophthalmopathy from stable hyperthyroidism.

At least ten counts were recorded for this clonotype. Its specificity is unknown. Amplification of TCR beta CDR3 regions used RNA as the template. Researchers ran a first-round RT-PCR on the TCR CDR3 using the HTBI primer set. A single record per CDR3 protein comes from TCRdb applying MiXCR to the multiplex PCR reads. The repertoire holds under 700,000 distinct CDR3 sequences, with 16% as singletons. The sample comprised blood. The J gene is TRBJ1-6, the V gene TRBV20-1; no clear D gene. This TCR came from a woman aged 18-29 years with Graves' hyperthyroidism. For the CDR3, the DNA is TGCAGTGCTAGGGTCGCTGGGGATAATTCACCCCTCCACTTT. Its protein is CSARVAGDNSPLHF.